This T cell receptor beta chain is from a study of ipilimumab plus nivolumab after autologous stem cell transplantation. The overall study: Patients received a median of roughly five ipilimumab and 8 or 9 nivolumab doses.

Ipilimumab, 1 mg/kg, started 14 to 28 days after autologous transplant. Patients received nivolumab 3 mg/kg at weeks 1, 4, 7, 10, then fortnightly to week 26. From germline, CDR1 is SGHAT and CDR2 FQNNGV. This CDR3 is 15 amino acids long. V gave up 0 bases and J gave up 5 bases, with 11 bases separating them. Here immunoSEQ multiplex PCR was the method, and the copy in TCRdb shows in-frame clones only, minus some. This table holds roughly 86,000 clones, 83% found once. The sample here was PBMCs, taken in a trial of ipilimumab plus nivolumab as post-transplant consolidation. The chain has TRBV11-2 and TRBJ2-1; perhaps TRBD1 as D (5 bases). The receptor's source is a male donor with diffuse large B-cell lymphoma. DNA for the CDR3: TGTGCCAGCAGCTTAGATCTCGGACAACACAATGAGCAGTTCTTC. It specifies CASSLDLGQHNEQFF.